The 7 T cell receptor beta chains given below trace back to one sample, sequenced in a study of blood T cell repertoires in COVID-19. Produced via immunoSEQ multiplex PCR; TCRdb's table is partial and in-frame only. The table has some 120,000 clones, just under 80% seen once. Material: peripheral blood. The source of these receptors is a human donor in a cohort sampled during active COVID-19.

The V gene is TRBV6-5, the J gene TRBJ1-1; no clear D gene. V lost 6 bases and J lost 4, with 9 bases in between. In germline, CDR1 is MNHEY, CDR2 SVGAGI. This CDR3 contains 12 residues. In DNA form, the CDR3 reads TGTGCCAGCAGCCGCGAGGGCACTGAAGCTTTCTTT. Amino acids: CASSREGTEAFF.

This clone is a singleton in its sample. The chain couples TRBV7-9 to TRBJ1-2; weak D call: TRBD1 (6 bases). The germline gives CDR1 SEHNR, CDR2 FQNEAQ (reference sequence). The V and J ends lost 4 bases and 6 bases respectively, with 15 bases between them. The CDR3 consists of 14 residues. The chain's CDR3 is CASSSDRFPDGYTF. The CDR3 coding sequence is TGTGCCAGCAGCTCCGACAGGTTCCCCGATGGCTACACCTTC.

This clone was counted a few times. The chain uses TRBV5-4 and TRBJ2-1; 8 bases fit TRBD1. The CDR3 sequence is 15 residues long. Germline V gene data show CDR1 as SGHNT and CDR2 as YYREEE (reference sequence). Trimming at V came to 4 bases and at J to 7 bases, leaving 10 bases not matched to a gene. In DNA form, the CDR3 reads TGTGCCAGCAGCCGGGCAGGGGGCCAAAATAATGAGCAGTTCTTC. Translation gives CASSRAGGQNNEQFF.

This clone has a handful of counts. This chain joins TRBV27 and TRBJ2-4; TRBD1 matches 7 bases. Germline V CDR1 and CDR2: MNHEY, SMNVEV (reference sequence). The CDR3 is made up of 15 amino acids. Germline trimming cut 3 bases from V and 7 bases from J; bases unmatched to any gene: 9. CDR3 nucleotide sequence: TGTGCCAGCAGTTTTACCCGGGACAGTTGGAACATTCAGTACTTC. Translation: CASSFTRDSWNIQYF.

The chain joins TRBV9 to TRBJ2-3; 8 nucleotides match TRBD2. Germline CDR1 is SGDLS and CDR2 is YYNGEE. V lost 1 base to trimming and J lost 4 bases; unmatched junction nucleotides: 8. This CDR3 comprises 16 residues. The DNA for the CDR3 is TGTGCCAGCAGCGTACGAGGCGGGGGGCGCTCAGATACGCAGTATTTT. Translation gives CASSVRGGGRSDTQYF. The variable domain in full, completed from reference TRBV9 and TRBJ2-3, reads DSGVTQTPKHLITATGQRVTLRCSPRSGDLSVYWYQQSLDQGLQFLIQYYNGEERAKGNILERFSAQQFPDLHSELNLSSLELGDSALYFCASSVRGGGRSDTQYFGPGTRLTVL.

This rearrangement joins TRBV18 to TRBJ1-2; a possible D gene is TRBD1 (6 bases). The CDR3 sequence is 14 residues long. CDR1 is KGHSH, CDR2 LQKENI, per germline. The ends were cut back, 2 bases at V and 2 bases at J, with 9 bases in the middle. In DNA, the CDR3 is TGTGCCAGCTCACCAGGACAGATCAACTATGGCTACACCTTC. Translation: CASSPGQINYGYTF.

This rearrangement joins TRBV5-1 to TRBJ2-3; 12 nucleotides line up with TRBD1. The CDR3 length is 16 residues. V lost 1 base and J lost 6; bases outside the gene matches: 6. CDR1 is SGHRS and CDR2 is YFSETQ in the germline V gene. The CDR3 loop reads CASSLHRDRGRDTQYF. The CDR3 DNA sequence: TGCGCCAGCAGCTTGCACAGGGACAGGGGGCGGGATACGCAGTATTTT.